These T cell receptor beta chains were read from a single sample in a study of technical replicates of blood from a handful of donors. Assay used: immunoSEQ multiplex PCR; TCRdb lists only in-frame clones, some missing. The sample shows 75,000 to 85,000 clones, approximately 95% of them seen only once. Sequencing was performed on T cells isolated from PBMCs. Receptors were obtained from a human donor in good health. CDR3s include the opening cysteine and the closing phenylalanine or tryptophan. The order of the fields is J gene, V gene, clone size, D gene, CDR3 protein, CDR3 DNA. D genes are given only for firm matches. Some rows mark clone size as missing; the rest say once, few, many or name a class of expanded clone.

TRBJ2-3 TRBV13 NA TRBD2 CASPLAGEGPDTQYF TGTGCCAGCCCTTTAGCGGGAGAGGGTCCAGATACGCAGTATTTT
TRBJ2-2 TRBV21-1 once NA CASSKEDRDGTGELFF TGTGCCAGCAGCAAAGAGGACAGGGATGGCACCGGGGAGCTGTTTTTT
TRBJ1-3 TRBV4-3 NA NA CASSQDITYGNTIYF TGCGCCAGCAGCCAAGATATTACTTACGGAAACACCATATATTTT
TRBJ2-5 TRBV29-1 NA TRBD2 CSAGGLARGETQYF TGCAGCGCCGGGGGACTAGCGAGGGGGGAGACCCAGTACTTC
TRBJ2-1 TRBV27 NA TRBD1 CASRFVGTGVNEQFF TGTGCCAGCAGATTCGTCGGGACAGGGGTCAATGAGCAGTTCTTC
TRBJ1-5 TRBV7-6 NA NA CASSLSTFNQPQHF TGTGCCAGCAGCTTAAGCACCTTCAATCAGCCCCAGCATTTT
TRBJ2-4 TRBV9 NA NA CASSVDRADIQYF TGTGCCAGCAGCGTAGACAGGGCTGACATTCAGTACTTC
TRBJ2-1 TRBV7-2 NA NA CASSLGSSVHNEQFF TGTGCCAGCAGCTTAGGAAGTAGCGTCCACAATGAGCAGTTCTTC
TRBJ2-1 TRBV9 NA TRBD2 CASSAKYLAGRPGGVYNEQFF TGTGCCAGCAGCGCGAAATATCTAGCGGGACGACCAGGGGGGGTTTACAATGAGCAGTTCTTC
TRBJ1-2 TRBV6-5 NA NA CASSYSFVGGGYTF TGTGCCAGCAGTTACTCGTTCGTAGGGGGAGGCTACACCTTC
TRBJ2-7 TRBV10-2 NA TRBD1 CASTRDRGASEQYF TGCGCCAGCACCCGGGACAGGGGGGCTAGTGAGCAGTACTTC
TRBJ1-4 TRBV6-5 NA NA CASSRMGGNEKLFF TGTGCCAGCAGTCGCATGGGGGGTAATGAAAAACTGTTTTTT
TRBJ2-3 TRBV14 NA TRBD2 CASSQASGRTDTQYF TGTGCCAGCAGCCAAGCTAGCGGGAGAACAGATACGCAGTATTTT
TRBJ2-3 TRBV7-3 NA NA CASSTGGLRSTDTQYF TGTGCCAGCAGCACCGGGGGTCTGAGATCCACAGATACGCAGTATTTT
TRBJ2-7 TRBV6-5 NA NA CASSLGRSYEQYF TGTGCCAGCAGTTTGGGGAGGTCCTACGAGCAGTACTTC
TRBJ1-5 TRBV6-1 NA NA CASHEAGDQPQHF TGTGCCAGCCACGAGGCAGGGGATCAGCCCCAGCATTTT
TRBJ1-1 TRBV7-9 NA TRBD1 CASSPPGTDIKAFF TGTGCCAGCAGCCCACCCGGGACAGACATTAAAGCTTTCTTT
TRBJ2-7 TRBV4-2 NA NA CASSQVAQYEQYF TGTGCCAGCAGCCAAGTTGCACAGTACGAGCAGTACTTC
TRBJ2-7 TRBV19 NA TRBD2 CASSIGLATYEQYF TGTGCCAGTAGTATAGGACTAGCGACCTACGAGCAGTACTTC
TRBJ2-3 TRBV7-6 NA NA CASSLAASSTDTQYF TGTGCCAGCAGTTTAGCGGCCTCTAGCACAGATACGCAGTATTTT